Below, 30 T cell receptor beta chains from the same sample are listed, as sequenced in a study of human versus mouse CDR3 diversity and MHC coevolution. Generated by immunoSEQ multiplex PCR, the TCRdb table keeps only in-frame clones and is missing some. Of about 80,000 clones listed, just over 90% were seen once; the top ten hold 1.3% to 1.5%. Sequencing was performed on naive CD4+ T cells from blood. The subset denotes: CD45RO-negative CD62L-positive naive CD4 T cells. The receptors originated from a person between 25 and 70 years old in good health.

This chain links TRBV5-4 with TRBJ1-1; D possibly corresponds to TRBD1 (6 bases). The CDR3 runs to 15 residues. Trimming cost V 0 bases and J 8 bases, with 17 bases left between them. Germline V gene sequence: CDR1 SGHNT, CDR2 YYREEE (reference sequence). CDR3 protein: CASSLVKTGLDEAFF. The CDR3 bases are TGTGCCAGCAGCTTGGTGAAAACAGGGCTTGACGAAGCTTTCTTT.

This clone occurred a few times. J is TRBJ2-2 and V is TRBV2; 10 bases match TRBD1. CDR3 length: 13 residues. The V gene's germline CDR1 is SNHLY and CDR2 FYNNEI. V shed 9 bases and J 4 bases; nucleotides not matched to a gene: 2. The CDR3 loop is CASGQGGTGELFF. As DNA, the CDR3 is TGTGCCAGTGGACAGGGGGGCACCGGGGAGCTGTTTTTT. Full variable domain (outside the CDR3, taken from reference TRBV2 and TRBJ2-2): EPEVTQTPSHQVTQMGQEVILRCVPISNHLYFYWYRQILGQKVEFLVSFYNNEISEKSEIFDDQFSVERPDGSNFTLKIRSTKLEDSAMYFCASGQGGTGELFFGEGSRLTVL.

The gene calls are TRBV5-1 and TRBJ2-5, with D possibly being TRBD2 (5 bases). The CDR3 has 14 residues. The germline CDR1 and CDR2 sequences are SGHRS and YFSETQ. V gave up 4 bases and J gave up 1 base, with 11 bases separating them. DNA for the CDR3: TGCGCCAGCAGCCCCGGCGCGGGCCAAGAGACCCAGTACTTC. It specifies CASSPGAGQETQYF.

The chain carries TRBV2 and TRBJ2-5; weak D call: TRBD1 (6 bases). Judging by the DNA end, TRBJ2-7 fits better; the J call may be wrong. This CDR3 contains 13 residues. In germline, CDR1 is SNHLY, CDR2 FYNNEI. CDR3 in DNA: TGTGCCAGCAGTGAGTCCAGGGGCGGCGAGCAGTACTTC. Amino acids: CASSESRGGEQYF.

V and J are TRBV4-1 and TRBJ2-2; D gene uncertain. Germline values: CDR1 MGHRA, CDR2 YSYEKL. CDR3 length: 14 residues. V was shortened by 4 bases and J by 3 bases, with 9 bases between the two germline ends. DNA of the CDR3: TGCGCCAGCAGCCTATTCAGTTACACCGGGGAGCTGTTTTTT. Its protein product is CASSLFSYTGELFF.

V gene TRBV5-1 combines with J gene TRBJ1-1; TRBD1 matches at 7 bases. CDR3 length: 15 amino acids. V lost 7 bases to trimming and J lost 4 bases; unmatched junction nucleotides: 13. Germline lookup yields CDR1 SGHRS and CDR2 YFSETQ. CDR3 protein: CASQVTGARGTEAFF. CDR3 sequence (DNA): TGCGCCAGCCAAGTTACAGGGGCGCGGGGCACTGAAGCTTTCTTT.

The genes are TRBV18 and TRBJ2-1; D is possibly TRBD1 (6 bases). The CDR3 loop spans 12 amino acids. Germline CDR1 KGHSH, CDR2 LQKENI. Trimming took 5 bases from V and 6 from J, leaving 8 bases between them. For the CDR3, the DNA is TGTGCCAGCTCAGCGGACAGCAATGAGCAGTTCTTC. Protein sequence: CASSADSNEQFF.

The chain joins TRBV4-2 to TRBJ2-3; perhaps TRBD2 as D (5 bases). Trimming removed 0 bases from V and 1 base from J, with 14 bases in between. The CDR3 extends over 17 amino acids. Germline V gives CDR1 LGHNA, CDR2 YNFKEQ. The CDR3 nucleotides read TGTGCCAGCAGCCAAGAAGGAGGACTTAGAGGCACAGATACGCAGTATTTT. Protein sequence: CASSQEGGLRGTDTQYF.

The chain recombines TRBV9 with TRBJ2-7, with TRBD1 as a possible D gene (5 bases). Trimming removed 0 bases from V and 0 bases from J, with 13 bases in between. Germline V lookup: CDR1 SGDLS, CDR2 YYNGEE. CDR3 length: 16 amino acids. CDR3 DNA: TGTGCCAGCAGCGTAGGAACAGGCACCTTCTCCTACGAGCAGTACTTC. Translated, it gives CASSVGTGTFSYEQYF.

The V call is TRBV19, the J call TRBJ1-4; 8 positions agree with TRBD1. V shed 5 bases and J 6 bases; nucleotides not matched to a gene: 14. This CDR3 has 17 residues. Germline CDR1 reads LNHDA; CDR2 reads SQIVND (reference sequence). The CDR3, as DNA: TGTGCCAGTAGTGGGTCTCAGGGGGCCTCCAGACATGAAAAACTGTTTTTT. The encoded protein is CASSGSQGASRHEKLFF. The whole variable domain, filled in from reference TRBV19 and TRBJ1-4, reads DGGITQSPKYLFRKEGQNVTLSCEQNLNHDAMYWYRQDPGQGLRLIYYSQIVNDFQKGDIAEGYSVSREKKESFPLTVTSAQKNPTAFYLCASSGSQGASRHEKLFFGSGTQLSVL.

CDR3 residues: CATSRDRKESLNTEAFF. The CDR3, as DNA: TGTGCCACCAGCAGAGATCGTAAGGAGTCCCTGAACACTGAAGCTTTCTTT. This rearrangement joins TRBV15 to TRBJ1-1; D gene unclear. The V gene lost 0 bases and the J gene lost 0 bases, with 14 bases spanning the gap. Germline V lookup: CDR1 LNHNV, CDR2 YYDKDF (reference sequence). This CDR3 is 17 amino acids long.

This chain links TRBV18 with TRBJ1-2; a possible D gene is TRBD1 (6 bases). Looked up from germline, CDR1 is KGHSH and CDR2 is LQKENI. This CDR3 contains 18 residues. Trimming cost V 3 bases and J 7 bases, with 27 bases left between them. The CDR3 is CASSPITGLQAGETGYTF. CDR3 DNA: TGTGCCAGCTCACCGATCACAGGGCTACAGGCAGGGGAGACTGGCTACACCTTC.

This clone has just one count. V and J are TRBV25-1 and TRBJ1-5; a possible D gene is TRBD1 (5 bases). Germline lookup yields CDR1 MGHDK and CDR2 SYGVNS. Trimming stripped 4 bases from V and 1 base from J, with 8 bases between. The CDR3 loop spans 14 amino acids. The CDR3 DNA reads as TGTGCCAGCAGTGCCGGGGGAAGCAATCAGCCCCAGCATTTT. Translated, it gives CASSAGGSNQPQHF.

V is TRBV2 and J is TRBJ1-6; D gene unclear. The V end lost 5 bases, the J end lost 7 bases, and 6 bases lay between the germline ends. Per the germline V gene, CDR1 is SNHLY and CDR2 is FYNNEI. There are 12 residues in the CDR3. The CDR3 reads CASSPENSPLHF. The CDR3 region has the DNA TGTGCCAGCAGTCCTGAGAATTCACCCCTCCACTTT.

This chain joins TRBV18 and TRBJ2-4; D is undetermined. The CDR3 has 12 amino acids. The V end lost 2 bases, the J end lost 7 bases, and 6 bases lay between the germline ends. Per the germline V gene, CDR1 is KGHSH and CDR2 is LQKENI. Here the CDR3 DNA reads TGTGCCAGCTCACCAATCGGGAACATTCAGTACTTC. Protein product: CASSPIGNIQYF.

DNA of the CDR3: TGTGCCAGCAGTGAGCCTGGCGGTCCCGCGGTGACCCAGTACTTC. Protein: CASSEPGGPAVTQYF. The gene calls are TRBV25-1 and TRBJ2-5; no clear D gene. V was trimmed by 3 bases and J by 7 bases, leaving 18 bases between them. Germline V gene data show CDR1 as MGHDK and CDR2 as SYGVNS. The length of the CDR3 is 15 residues. Combining the CDR3 with reference TRBV25-1 and TRBJ2-5 gives the whole variable domain EADIYQTPRYLVIGTGKKITLECSQTMGHDKMYWYQQDPGMELHLIHYSYGVNSTEKGDLSSESTVSRIRTEHFPLTLESARPSHTSQYLCASSEPGGPAVTQYFGPGTRLLVL.

The CDR3 protein is CASSASGGPEAFF. For the CDR3, the DNA is TGTGCCAGCAGCGCAAGCGGGGGTCCTGAAGCTTTCTTT. The V gene is TRBV7-2, the J gene TRBJ1-1, with D possibly matching TRBD1 (5 bases). Germline V gene data show CDR1 as SGHTA and CDR2 as FQGNSA. CDR3 length: 13 amino acids. Trimming removed 5 bases at V and 6 bases at J, with 13 bases between. Filled out from reference TRBV7-2 and TRBJ1-1, the complete variable domain reads GAGVSQSPSNKVTEKGKDVELRCDPISGHTALYWYRQSLGQGLEFLIYFQGNSAPDKSGLPSDRFSAERTGGSVSTLTIQRTQQEDSAVYLCASSASGGPEAFFGQGTRLTVV.

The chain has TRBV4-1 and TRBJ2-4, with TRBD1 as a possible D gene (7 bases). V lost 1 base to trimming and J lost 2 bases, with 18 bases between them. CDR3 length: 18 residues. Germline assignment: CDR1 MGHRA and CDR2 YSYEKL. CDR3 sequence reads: CASSQGAGRGESKNIQYF. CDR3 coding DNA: TGCGCCAGCAGCCAAGGGGCAGGCAGGGGGGAGTCCAAAAACATTCAGTACTTC.

The CDR3 nucleotides read TGTGCCAGCAGTGGAACAGGGTATCCCTACGAGCAGTACTTC. Residues: CASSGTGYPYEQYF. This chain joins TRBV25-1 and TRBJ2-5; tentatively, D is TRBD1 (6 bases). The better agreement between TRBJ2-7 and the DNA end casts doubt on the J call. Germline V gene data show CDR1 as MGHDK and CDR2 as SYGVNS. CDR3 length: 14 residues.

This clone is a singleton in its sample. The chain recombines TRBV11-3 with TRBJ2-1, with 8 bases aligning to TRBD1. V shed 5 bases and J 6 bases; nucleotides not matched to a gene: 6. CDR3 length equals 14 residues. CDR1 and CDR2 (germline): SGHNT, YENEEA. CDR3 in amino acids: CASSLGQGGNEQFF. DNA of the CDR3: TGTGCCAGCAGCCTAGGACAGGGTGGCAATGAGCAGTTCTTC.

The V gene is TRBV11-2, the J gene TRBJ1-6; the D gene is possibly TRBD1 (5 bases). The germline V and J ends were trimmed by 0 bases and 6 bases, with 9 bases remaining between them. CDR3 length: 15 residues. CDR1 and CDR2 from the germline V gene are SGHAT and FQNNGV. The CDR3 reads CASSLEGTSNSPLHF. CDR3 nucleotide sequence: TGTGCCAGCAGCTTAGAAGGGACTAGTAATTCACCCCTCCACTTT. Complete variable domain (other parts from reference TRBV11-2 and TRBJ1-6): EAGVAQSPRYKIIEKRQSVAFWCNPISGHATLYWYQQILGQGPKLLIQFQNNGVVDDSQLPKDRFSAERLKGVDSTLKIQPAKLEDSAVYLCASSLEGTSNSPLHFGNGTRLTVT.

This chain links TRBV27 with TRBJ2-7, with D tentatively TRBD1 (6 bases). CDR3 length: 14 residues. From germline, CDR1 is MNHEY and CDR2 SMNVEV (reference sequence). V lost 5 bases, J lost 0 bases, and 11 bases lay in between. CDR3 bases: TGTGCCAGCAGTGCCCGCAGGGGCTCCTACGAGCAGTACTTC. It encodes CASSARRGSYEQYF.

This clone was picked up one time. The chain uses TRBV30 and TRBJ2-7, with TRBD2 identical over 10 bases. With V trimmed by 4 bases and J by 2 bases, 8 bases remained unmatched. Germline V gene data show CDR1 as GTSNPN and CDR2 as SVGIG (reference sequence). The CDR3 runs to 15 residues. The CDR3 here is CAWMGTGTSAYEQYF. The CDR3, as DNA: TGTGCCTGGATGGGGACCGGGACTAGCGCCTACGAGCAGTACTTC.

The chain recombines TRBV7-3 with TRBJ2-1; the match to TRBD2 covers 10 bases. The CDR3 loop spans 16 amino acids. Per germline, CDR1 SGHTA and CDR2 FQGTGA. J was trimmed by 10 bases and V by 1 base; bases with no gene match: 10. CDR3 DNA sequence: TGTGCCAGCAGCTTAAATCCTAGCGGGGGCTATGGCGAGCAGTTCTTC. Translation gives CASSLNPSGGYGEQFF.

CDR3 residues: CASSTGQGSNEQFF. The DNA for the CDR3 is TGTGCCAGCAGCACCGGACAGGGAAGCAATGAGCAGTTCTTC. The rearrangement links TRBV9 to TRBJ2-1; 8 nucleotides agree with TRBD1. Germline V gives CDR1 SGDLS, CDR2 YYNGEE. The CDR3 is 14 amino acids. V was clipped by 4 bases and J by 6 bases; unmatched bases: 6.

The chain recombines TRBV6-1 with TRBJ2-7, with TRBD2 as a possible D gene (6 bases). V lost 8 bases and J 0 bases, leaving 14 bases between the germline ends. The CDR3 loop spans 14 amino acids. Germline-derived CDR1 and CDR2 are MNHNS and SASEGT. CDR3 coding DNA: TGTGCCAGCTGGGCTGGGACTTCCTCCTACGAGCAGTACTTC. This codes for CASWAGTSSYEQYF.

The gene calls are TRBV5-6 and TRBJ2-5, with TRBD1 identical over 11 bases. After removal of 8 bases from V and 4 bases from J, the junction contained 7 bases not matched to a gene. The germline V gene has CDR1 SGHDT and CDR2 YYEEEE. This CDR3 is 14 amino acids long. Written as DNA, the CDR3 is TGTGCCAGTCGCGGGACAGGGGGTTTAGAGACCCAGTACTTC. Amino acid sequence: CASRGTGGLETQYF.

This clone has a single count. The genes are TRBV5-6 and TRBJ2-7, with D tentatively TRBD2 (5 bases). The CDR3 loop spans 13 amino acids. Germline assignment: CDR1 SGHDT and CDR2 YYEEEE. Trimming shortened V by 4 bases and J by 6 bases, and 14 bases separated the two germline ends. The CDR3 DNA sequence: TGTGCCAGCAGCCTACCCCGGGGAGCCGAGCAGTACTTC. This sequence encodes CASSLPRGAEQYF.

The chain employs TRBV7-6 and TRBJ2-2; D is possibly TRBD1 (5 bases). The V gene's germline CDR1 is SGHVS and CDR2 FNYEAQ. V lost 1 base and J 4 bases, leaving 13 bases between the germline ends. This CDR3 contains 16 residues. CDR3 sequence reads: CASSLVGRPFTGELFF. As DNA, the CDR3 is TGTGCCAGCAGCTTAGTGGGGCGACCATTCACCGGGGAGCTGTTTTTT. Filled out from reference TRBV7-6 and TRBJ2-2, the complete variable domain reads GAGVSQSPRYKVTKRGQDVALRCDPISGHVSLYWYRQALGQGPEFLTYFNYEAQQDKSGLPNDRFSAERPEGSISTLTIQRTEQRDSAMYRCASSLVGRPFTGELFFGEGSRLTVL.

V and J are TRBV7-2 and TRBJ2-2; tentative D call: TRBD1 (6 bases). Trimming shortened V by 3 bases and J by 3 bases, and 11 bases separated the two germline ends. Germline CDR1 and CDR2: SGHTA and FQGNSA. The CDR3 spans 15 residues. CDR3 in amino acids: CASSFRDTYTGELFF. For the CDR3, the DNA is TGTGCCAGCAGCTTCCGGGACACCTACACCGGGGAGCTGTTTTTT.